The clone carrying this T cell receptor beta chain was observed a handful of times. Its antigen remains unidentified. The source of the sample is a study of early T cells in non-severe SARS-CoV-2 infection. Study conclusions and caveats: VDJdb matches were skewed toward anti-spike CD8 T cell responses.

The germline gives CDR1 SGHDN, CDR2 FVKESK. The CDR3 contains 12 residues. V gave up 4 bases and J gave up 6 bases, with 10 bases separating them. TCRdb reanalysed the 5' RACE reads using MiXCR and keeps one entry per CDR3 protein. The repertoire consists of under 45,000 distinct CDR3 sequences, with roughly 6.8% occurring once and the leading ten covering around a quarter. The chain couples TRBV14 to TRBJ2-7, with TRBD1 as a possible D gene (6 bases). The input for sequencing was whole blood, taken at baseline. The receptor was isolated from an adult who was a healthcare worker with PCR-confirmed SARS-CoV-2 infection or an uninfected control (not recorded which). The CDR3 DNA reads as TGTGCCAGCAGCCTAGGACAGTTCGAGCAGTACTTC. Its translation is CASSLGQFEQYF.